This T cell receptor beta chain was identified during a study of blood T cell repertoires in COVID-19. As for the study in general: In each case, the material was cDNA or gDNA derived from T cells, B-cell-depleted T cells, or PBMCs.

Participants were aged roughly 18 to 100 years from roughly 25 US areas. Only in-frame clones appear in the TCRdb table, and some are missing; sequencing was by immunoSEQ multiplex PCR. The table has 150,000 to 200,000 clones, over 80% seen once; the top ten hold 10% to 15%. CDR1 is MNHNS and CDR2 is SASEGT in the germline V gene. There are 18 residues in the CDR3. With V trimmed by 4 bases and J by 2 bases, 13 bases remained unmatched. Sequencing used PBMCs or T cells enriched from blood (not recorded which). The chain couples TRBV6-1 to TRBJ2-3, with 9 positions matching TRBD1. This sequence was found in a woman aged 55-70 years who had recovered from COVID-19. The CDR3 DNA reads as TGTGCCAGCAGTGGACCCCCCCCGGGACAGGGAGCCACAGATACGCAGTATTTT. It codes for CASSGPPPGQGATDTQYF.